This T cell receptor beta chain is from a study of T cells after yellow fever vaccination. Study outcomes and limitations: Researchers noted that a small share of clonotypes showed up in both CD4 and CD8 compartments.

Production of TCR cDNA was by 5'RACE template switching, which also added a universal primer site and UMIs. TCRdb re-called the 5' RACE reads with MiXCR, one entry per CDR3 protein. The data hold around 320,000 distinct CDR3 sequences, with around 4.5% observed a single time. This clonotype was detected ten times or more. Its antigen is still unknown. The V end lost 5 bases, the J end lost 5 bases, and 13 bases lay between the germline ends. Germline V lookup: CDR1 MNHEY, CDR2 SVGAGI. The CDR3 runs 14 residues. V usage is TRBV6-5 and J usage is TRBJ1-5; tentative D call: TRBD1 (6 bases). This sample comprised PBMCs, obtained 15 days after the yellow fever booster vaccination. The source is a man younger than 35 who received the YFV17D yellow fever vaccine. The CDR3 region is CASSTGGHYQPQHF. The DNA for the CDR3 is TGTGCCAGCAGTACGGGGGGCCATTATCAGCCCCAGCATTTT.